The clone carrying this TCR beta chain was seen only a few times. TCRdb reanalysed the 5' RACE reads using MiXCR and keeps one entry per CDR3 protein. The sample holds a few hundred thousand distinct CDR3 sequences, around 15% seen once. The data stem from a study of T-cell memory formation after mild COVID-19. Looked up from germline, CDR1 is DFQATT and CDR2 is SNEGSKA (reference sequence). V dropped 5 bases and J dropped 6 bases, with 23 bases sitting between them. This CDR3 comprises 15 residues. Sequencing input: PBMCs or a T cell subset sorted from them (not recorded which). The sequence derives from a man younger than 35 who had mild COVID-19 (a few samples of this study predate the infection). Cell type and time point are not known. The chain recombines TRBV20-1 with TRBJ2-7; weak D call: TRBD1 (5 bases). Here the CDR3 reads CSAPHVGAVAGEQYF. In DNA, the CDR3 is TGCAGTGCTCCCCATGTTGGGGCGGTGGCAGGCGAGCAGTACTTC.